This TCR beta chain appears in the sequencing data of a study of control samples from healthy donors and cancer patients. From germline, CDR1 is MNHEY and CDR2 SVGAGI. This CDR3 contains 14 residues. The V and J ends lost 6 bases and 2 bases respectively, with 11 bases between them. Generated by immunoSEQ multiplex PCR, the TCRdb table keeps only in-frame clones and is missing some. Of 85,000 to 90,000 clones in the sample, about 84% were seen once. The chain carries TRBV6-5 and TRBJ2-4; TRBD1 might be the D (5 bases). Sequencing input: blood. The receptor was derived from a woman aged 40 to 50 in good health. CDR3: CASSQGLTKNIQYF. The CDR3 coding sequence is TGTGCCAGCAGCCAGGGCCTAACCAAAAACATTCAGTACTTC.